This T cell receptor (beta chain) came from a study of technical replicates of blood from four donors. The V and J ends lost 0 bases and 6 bases respectively, with 10 bases between them. The CDR3 is 13 residues long. Germline assignment: CDR1 SGDLS and CDR2 YYNGEE. Sequencing used immunoSEQ multiplex PCR; TCRdb keeps in-frame clones, though not all of them. The sample has about 100,000 clones; roughly 95% are singletons. The TCR sequence derives from a human donor in good health. This chain connects TRBV9 to TRBJ2-7; no reliable D call. The sample was T cells isolated from PBMCs. The CDR3 region is CASSVGSAREQYF. CDR3 DNA: TGTGCCAGCAGCGTAGGTTCCGCGCGCGAGCAGTACTTC.